These 22 T cell receptor beta chains originate from one sample sequenced in a study of circulating and synovial CD4+ cells in juvenile arthritis. Profiling relied on immunoSEQ multiplex PCR, and the TCRdb table lists in-frame clones only, not all of them. The sample consists of approximately 36,000 clones, approximately 93% of them appearing once. Sequencing input: CD4+ T cells from blood. The receptors stem from a human donor with juvenile idiopathic arthritis.

V usage is TRBV5-1 and J usage is TRBJ2-7, with 8 bases matching TRBD1. Germline V gene sequence: CDR1 SGHRS, CDR2 YFSETQ. This CDR3 is built from 15 residues. The J segment lost 0 bases and the V segment lost 4 bases, leaving 6 bases of the junction unmatched. As DNA, the CDR3 is TGCGCCAGCAGCGCCGGACAGGGTTCCTCCTACGAGCAGTACTTC. Translating gives CASSAGQGSSYEQYF.

V and J are TRBV7-2 and TRBJ2-6; maybe TRBD1 (5 bases). Germline V gives CDR1 SGHTA, CDR2 FQGNSA. The length of the CDR3 is 15 residues. The V and J ends lost 6 bases and 4 bases respectively, with 13 bases between them. The CDR3: CASSYQGAGANVLTF. CDR3 coding DNA: TGTGCCAGCAGTTACCAGGGTGCCGGGGCCAACGTCCTGACTTTC. Supplemented by reference TRBV7-2 and TRBJ2-6, the full variable domain reads GAGVSQSPSNKVTEKGKDVELRCDPISGHTALYWYRQSLGQGLEFLIYFQGNSAPDKSGLPSDRFSAERTGGSVSTLTIQRTQQEDSAVYLCASSYQGAGANVLTFGAGSRLTVL.

This clone was seen a few times. The J gene is TRBJ2-5, the V gene TRBV4-3, with a possible D match to TRBD2 (7 bases). The DNA end lines up better with TRBJ2-7; the J call may be wrong. CDR3 length: 15 amino acids. CDR1 is LGHNA, CDR2 YSLEER, per germline. CDR3 residues: CASSQERGGFYEQYF. CDR3 nucleotide sequence: TGCGCCAGCAGCCAAGAAAGGGGGGGGTTTTACGAGCAGTACTTC.

The rearrangement joins TRBV28 to TRBJ1-2; D is unresolved. Germline V gives CDR1 MDHEN, CDR2 SYDVKM. CDR3 size: 13 residues. The germline V and J ends were trimmed by 5 bases and 4 bases, with 11 bases remaining between them. As DNA, the CDR3 is TGTGCCAGCAGTCGGGAGTTCCTCTATGGCTACACCTTC. It codes for CASSREFLYGYTF.

J is TRBJ1-2 and V is TRBV11-2; 8 bases are shared with TRBD1. V was clipped by 5 bases and J by 8 bases; unmatched bases: 7. The CDR3 has 13 residues. The V gene's germline CDR1 is SGHAT and CDR2 FQNNGV. CDR3 bases: TGTGCCAGCAGCCTCAGGGGGCTGGAGGGCTACACCTTC. It encodes CASSLRGLEGYTF. Using reference TRBV11-2 and TRBJ1-2 for the parts outside the CDR3, the full variable domain is EAGVAQSPRYKIIEKRQSVAFWCNPISGHATLYWYQQILGQGPKLLIQFQNNGVVDDSQLPKDRFSAERLKGVDSTLKIQPAKLEDSAVYLCASSLRGLEGYTFGSGTRLTVV.

The chain links TRBV9 to TRBJ2-2, with 10 nucleotides matching TRBD2. Germline V lookup: CDR1 SGDLS, CDR2 YYNGEE. The CDR3 runs 15 residues. The V segment lost 0 bases and the J segment 6 bases; nucleotides outside the gene matches: 2. The CDR3 DNA is TGTGCCAGCAGCGTAGCGGGACTAGCGTCCGGGGAGCTGTTTTTT. It translates to CASSVAGLASGELFF.

The chain recombines TRBV5-4 with TRBJ1-2, with D hard to call. Germline V lookup: CDR1 SGHNT, CDR2 YYREEE (reference sequence). The CDR3 extends over 13 amino acids. V gave up 4 bases and J gave up 5 bases, with 12 bases separating them. The CDR3 spells CASSSEGLYGYTF. The DNA for the CDR3 is TGTGCCAGCAGCAGCGAAGGCCTATATGGCTACACCTTC.

This chain connects TRBV27 to TRBJ2-5; the match to TRBD1 covers 7 bases. The germline V gene has CDR1 MNHEY and CDR2 SMNVEV (reference sequence). Trimming at V came to 4 bases and at J to 9 bases, leaving 8 bases not matched to a gene. The length of the CDR3 is 13 residues. In DNA, the CDR3 is TGTGCCAGCAGTTCCCGGGACAGTACGGCCCAGTACTTC. Residues: CASSSRDSTAQYF.

This clone was picked up one time. The chain links TRBV9 to TRBJ2-1, with 8 bases fitting TRBD2. V dropped 0 bases and J dropped 6; count of bases not matched to a gene: 11. The germline V gene has CDR1 SGDLS and CDR2 YYNGEE. CDR3 length equals 17 residues. CDR3 DNA: TGTGCCAGCAGCGTAGGCGTCGTGAGACTAGCGCGCAATGAGCAGTTCTTC. It specifies CASSVGVVRLARNEQFF.

On this clone: This sample includes further DNA sequences coding for the same CDR3. The V and J genes are TRBV7-2 and TRBJ1-6; the match to TRBD1 covers 8 bases. CDR1 and CDR2 from the germline V gene are SGHTA and FQGNSA. Trimming cost V 2 bases and J 13 bases; bases outside gene matches: 10. The CDR3 is made up of 15 amino acids. CDR3 nucleotides: TGTGCCAGCAGCTTACTGACAGGGGTAAACTCCCCCCTCCACTTT. Residues: CASSLLTGVNSPLHF.

V and J are TRBV5-4 and TRBJ2-5, with 7 bases fitting TRBD1. The CDR3 loop spans 14 amino acids. J lost 2 bases, V lost 4 bases, and 5 bases had no gene match. Germline assignment: CDR1 SGHNT and CDR2 YYREEE (reference sequence). CDR3: CASSTETGQETQYF. In nucleotides, the CDR3 is TGTGCCAGCAGCACGGAGACAGGGCAAGAGACCCAGTACTTC.

V gene TRBV9 combines with J gene TRBJ2-2, with D perhaps matching TRBD2 (5 bases). This CDR3 comprises 15 residues. Trimming took 4 bases from V and 1 from J, leaving 11 bases between them. Per germline, CDR1 SGDLS and CDR2 YYNGEE. CDR3 sequence reads: CASSRSGMNTGELFF. The CDR3 nucleotides are TGTGCCAGCAGCCGATCGGGGATGAACACCGGGGAGCTGTTTTTT. Using reference TRBV9 and TRBJ2-2 for the parts outside the CDR3, the full variable domain is DSGVTQTPKHLITATGQRVTLRCSPRSGDLSVYWYQQSLDQGLQFLIQYYNGEERAKGNILERFSAQQFPDLHSELNLSSLELGDSALYFCASSRSGMNTGELFFGEGSRLTVL.

The chain carries TRBV11-2 and TRBJ1-1; 9 bases fit TRBD1. Losses at the gene ends were 5 bases for V and 10 bases for J; bases not matched to a gene: 5. CDR3 length: 12 amino acids. Germline-derived CDR1 and CDR2 are SGHAT and FQNNGV. CDR3 DNA sequence: TGTGCCAGCAGCCGTGACAGGGGGGGAGCTTTCTTT. It is translated as CASSRDRGGAFF.

This clone was observed once. This sequence joins TRBV6-1 and TRBJ2-3, with 7 bases aligning to TRBD2. Looked up from germline, CDR1 is MNHNS and CDR2 is SASEGT. This CDR3 spans 16 amino acids. J was trimmed by 3 bases and V by 4 bases; bases with no gene match: 10. Here the CDR3 reads CASSVTAGAGTDTQYF. CDR3 nucleotide sequence: TGTGCCAGCAGTGTTACGGCGGGAGCAGGGACAGATACGCAGTATTTT.

The chain links TRBV2 to TRBJ1-5; 9 bases match TRBD1. The V gene's germline CDR1 is SNHLY and CDR2 FYNNEI. V shed 6 bases, J shed 8 bases, and the junction held 11 bases outside the gene matches. CDR3 length equals 15 residues. The CDR3 region has the DNA TGTGCCAGCAGCTCAGCCACAGGGGGCGGGGAGCCCCAGCATTTT. It yields the protein CASSSATGGGEPQHF. Looking up the rest from reference TRBV2 and TRBJ1-5 gives the full variable domain: EPEVTQTPSHQVTQMGQEVILRCVPISNHLYFYWYRQILGQKVEFLVSFYNNEISEKSEIFDDQFSVERPDGSNFTLKIRSTKLEDSAMYFCASSSATGGGEPQHFGDGTRLSIL.

The chain has TRBV5-4 and TRBJ2-5; D ambiguous. Per germline, CDR1 SGHNT and CDR2 YYREEE (reference sequence). V lost 0 bases to trimming and J lost 5 bases, with 8 bases between them. The CDR3 consists of 13 residues. CDR3 in DNA: TGTGCCAGCAGCTTGGGTTTAGAGGAGACCCAGTACTTC. Protein: CASSLGLEETQYF.

V is TRBV19 and J is TRBJ2-1; 8 bases fit TRBD1. The CDR3 loop spans 14 amino acids. The ends lost 3 bases at V and 9 bases at J; junction bases unmatched: 7. Germline lookup yields CDR1 LNHDA and CDR2 SQIVND (reference sequence). The DNA of the CDR3 is TGTGCCAGTAGTATCCGGACAGGGTACTCTGAGCAGTTCTTC. Amino acid sequence: CASSIRTGYSEQFF. The whole variable domain, remainder taken from reference TRBV19 and TRBJ2-1, is DGGITQSPKYLFRKEGQNVTLSCEQNLNHDAMYWYRQDPGQGLRLIYYSQIVNDFQKGDIAEGYSVSREKKESFPLTVTSAQKNPTAFYLCASSIRTGYSEQFFGPGTRLTVL.

The V and J genes are TRBV7-9 and TRBJ2-7; D not certain. The germline V and J ends were trimmed by 1 base and 2 bases, with 12 bases remaining between them. The CDR3 has 15 amino acids. The germline V gene encodes CDR1 SEHNR and CDR2 FQNEAQ (reference sequence). The DNA for the CDR3 is TGTGCCAGCAGCTTAGGGGCGTCGCCCGCCTACGAGCAGTACTTC. This translates into CASSLGASPAYEQYF.

The chain uses TRBV7-2 and TRBJ2-7; no firm D call. Germline CDR1 is SGHTA and CDR2 is FQGNSA. The CDR3 length is 12 residues. V lost 5 bases, J lost 3 bases, and 8 bases lay in between. The CDR3 is CASSRNSYEQYF. The CDR3 nucleotides are TGTGCCAGCAGCCGTAATAGCTACGAGCAGTACTTC.

The chain is built from TRBV7-3 and TRBJ2-1; TRBD1 agrees at 7 bases. Trimming cost V 0 bases and J 8 bases; bases outside gene matches: 7. The CDR3 contains 15 residues. Germline CDR1 reads SGHTA; CDR2 reads FQGTGA. As DNA, the CDR3 is TGTGCCAGCAGCTTAACGTTAATAACAGGGGATGAGCAGTTCTTC. Translating gives CASSLTLITGDEQFF.

The chain is built from TRBV9 and TRBJ2-7, with a tentative D call TRBD1 (6 bases). Germline-derived CDR1 and CDR2 are SGDLS and YYNGEE. The CDR3 covers 16 residues. The V and J ends lost 4 bases and 2 bases respectively, with 19 bases between them. The CDR3 DNA reads TGTGCCAGCAGCACCCACCCCACAGGGATCGCCTACGAGCAGTACTTC. Translating gives CASSTHPTGIAYEQYF.

The V and J genes are TRBV9 and TRBJ1-2; no clear D. V was clipped by 0 bases and J by 2 bases, with 11 bases between them. CDR1 SGDLS and CDR2 YYNGEE come from the germline V gene. The CDR3 spans 15 residues. This chain's CDR3 is CASSVEQYRNYGYTF. CDR3 in DNA: TGTGCCAGCAGCGTAGAGCAGTACAGAAACTATGGCTACACCTTC.